The 8 T cell receptor beta chains reported below all come from one sample, sequenced in a study of control samples from healthy donors and cancer patients. Sequencing used immunoSEQ multiplex PCR; TCRdb keeps in-frame clones, though not all of them. The repertoire holds 40,000 to 60,000 clones, with roughly 90% as singletons. The sample taken for sequencing was PBMCs. The receptor source for this set is a man aged 55 to 70 with head and neck cancer.

The chain is built from TRBV28 and TRBJ1-2, with 9 bases matching TRBD1. Unmatched junction bases numbered 6, after V lost 6 bases and J lost 4 bases. CDR3 length: 14 residues. Germline CDR1 and CDR2: MDHEN and SYDVKM. The CDR3 region has the DNA TGTGCCAGCAGATTCCGGGACAGGGTCTATGGCTACACCTTC. This translates into CASRFRDRVYGYTF.

The gene calls are TRBV28 and TRBJ2-7; no reliable D call. Trimming removed 10 bases from V and 5 bases from J, with 24 bases in between. Germline V gives CDR1 MDHEN, CDR2 SYDVKM. The CDR3 consists of 15 residues. The CDR3 spells CATDPVGTSSHEQYF. The DNA of the CDR3 is TGTGCCACCGACCCCGTGGGCACCTCGTCCCACGAGCAGTACTTC. The full variable domain, completed using reference TRBV28 and TRBJ2-7, is DVKVTQSSRYLVKRTGEKVFLECVQDMDHENMFWYRQDPGLGLRLIYFSYDVKMKEKGDIPEGYSVSREKKERFSLILESASTNQTSMYLCATDPVGTSSHEQYFGPGTRLTVT.

The chain joins TRBV6-4 to TRBJ1-5; no clear D. Germline CDR1 reads MRHNA; CDR2 reads SNTAGT. CDR3 length: 13 amino acids. Trimming cost V 8 bases and J 5 bases, with 13 bases left between them. The CDR3, as DNA: TGTGCCAGCGCCCTTAATGAGGATCAGCCCCAGCATTTT. Translating it yields CASALNEDQPQHF.

The V gene is TRBV5-5, the J gene TRBJ1-5; D is possibly TRBD1 (6 bases). The germline gives CDR1 SGHKS, CDR2 YYEKEE (reference sequence). The CDR3 has 15 amino acids. Trimming stripped 1 base from V and 3 bases from J, with 11 bases between. CDR3 sequence (DNA): TGTGCCAGCAGCTTGCGGGGGCAGGACAATCAGCCCCAGCATTTT. It codes for CASSLRGQDNQPQHF.

V usage is TRBV7-2 and J usage is TRBJ2-4; 7 nucleotides line up with TRBD1. This CDR3 is 17 amino acids long. Per germline, CDR1 SGHTA and CDR2 FQGNSA. V trimming: 4 bases; J trimming: 1 base; junction bases outside the gene matches: 10. DNA of the CDR3: TGTACCAGCAGCTCCGTCCCGGGACAGCTGGCCAAAAACATTCAGTACTTC. Amino acids: CTSSSVPGQLAKNIQYF.

V gene TRBV7-6 combines with J gene TRBJ2-2; 8 bases fit TRBD1. In germline, CDR1 is SGHVS, CDR2 FNYEAQ. CDR3 size: 17 residues. V lost 3 bases to trimming and J lost 0 bases; unmatched junction nucleotides: 6. The DNA of the CDR3 is TGTGCCAGCAGCTTGGGTACAGGGGGATCGAACACCGGGGAGCTGTTTTTT. This codes for CASSLGTGGSNTGELFF.

This rearrangement joins TRBV4-3 to TRBJ1-2, with 11 bases aligning to TRBD1. J was trimmed by 8 bases and V by 4 bases; bases with no gene match: 6. The CDR3 sequence is 14 residues long. Germline CDR1 and CDR2: LGHNA and YSLEER. The CDR3 DNA reads as TGCGCCAGCAGCCCCGGACAGGGGGCGAGGGGCTACACCTTC. Its translation is CASSPGQGARGYTF.

DNA for the CDR3: TGTGCCAGCAGTACCGGGACTAGTTTTCGAGAGACCCAGTACTTC. Its protein is CASSTGTSFRETQYF. J is TRBJ2-5 and V is TRBV6-2 or TRBV6-3, with 8 bases aligning to TRBD2. Germline loops: CDR1 MNHEY, CDR2 SVGEGT. J lost 4 bases, V lost 5 bases, and 9 bases had no gene match. The CDR3 is made up of 15 amino acids.